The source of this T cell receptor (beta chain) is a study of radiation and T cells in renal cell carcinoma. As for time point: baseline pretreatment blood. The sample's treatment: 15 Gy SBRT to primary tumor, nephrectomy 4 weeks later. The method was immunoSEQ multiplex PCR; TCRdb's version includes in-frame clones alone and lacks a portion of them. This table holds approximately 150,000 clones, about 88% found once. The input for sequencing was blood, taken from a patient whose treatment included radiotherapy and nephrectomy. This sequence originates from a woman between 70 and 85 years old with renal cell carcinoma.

CDR3 amino acids: CASSLEGPNTEAFF. The CDR3 DNA is TGTGCCAGCAGCTTGGAAGGGCCGAACACTGAAGCTTTCTTT. The J gene is TRBJ1-1, the V gene TRBV5-4, with D unresolved. With 0 bases removed from V and 1 base from J, the gap between germline ends came to 7 bases. Per germline, CDR1 SGHNT and CDR2 YYREEE (reference sequence). The CDR3 loop spans 14 amino acids.